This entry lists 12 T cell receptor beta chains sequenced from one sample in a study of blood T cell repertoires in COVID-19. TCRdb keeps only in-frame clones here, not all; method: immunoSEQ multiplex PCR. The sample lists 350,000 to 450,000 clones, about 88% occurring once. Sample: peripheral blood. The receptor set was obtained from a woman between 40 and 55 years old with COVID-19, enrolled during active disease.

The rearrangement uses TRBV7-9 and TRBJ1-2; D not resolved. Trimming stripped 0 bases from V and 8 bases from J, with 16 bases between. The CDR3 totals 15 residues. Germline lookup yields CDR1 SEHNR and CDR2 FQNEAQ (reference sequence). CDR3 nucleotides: TGTGCCAGCAGCTTAGCGCAAGGCGGGCCCCTAGGCTACACCTTC. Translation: CASSLAQGGPLGYTF.

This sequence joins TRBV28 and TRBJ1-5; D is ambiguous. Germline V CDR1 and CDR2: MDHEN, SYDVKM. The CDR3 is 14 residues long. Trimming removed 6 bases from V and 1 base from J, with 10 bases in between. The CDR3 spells CASSPDNSNQPQHF. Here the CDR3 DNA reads TGTGCCAGCAGCCCCGACAACAGCAATCAGCCCCAGCATTTT.

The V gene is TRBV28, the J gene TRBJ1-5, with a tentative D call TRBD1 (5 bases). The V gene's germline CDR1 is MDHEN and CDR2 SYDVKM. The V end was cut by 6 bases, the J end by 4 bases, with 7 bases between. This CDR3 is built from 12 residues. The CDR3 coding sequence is TGTGCCAGCAGGAACAGGAATCAGCCCCAGCATTTT. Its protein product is CASRNRNQPQHF.

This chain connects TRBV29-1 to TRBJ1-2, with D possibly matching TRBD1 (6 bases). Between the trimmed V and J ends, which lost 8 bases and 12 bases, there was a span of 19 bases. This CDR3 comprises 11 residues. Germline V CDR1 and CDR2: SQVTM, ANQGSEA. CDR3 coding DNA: TGCAGCACAGAGGGAAGGGGGGGAGACACCTTC. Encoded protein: CSTEGRGGDTF.

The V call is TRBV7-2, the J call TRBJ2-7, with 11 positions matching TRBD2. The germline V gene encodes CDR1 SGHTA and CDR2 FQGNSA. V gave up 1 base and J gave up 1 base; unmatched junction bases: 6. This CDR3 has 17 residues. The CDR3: CASSLVGTSGISYEQYF. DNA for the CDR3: TGTGCCAGCAGCTTAGTTGGGACTAGCGGTATTTCCTACGAGCAGTACTTC.

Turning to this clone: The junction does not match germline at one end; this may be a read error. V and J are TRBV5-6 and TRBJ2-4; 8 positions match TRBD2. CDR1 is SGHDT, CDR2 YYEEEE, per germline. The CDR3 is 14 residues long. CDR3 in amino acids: CASTGGGRMKFQYF. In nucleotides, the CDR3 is TGCGCCAGCACCGGGGGGGGGCGGATGAAGTTTCAGTACTTC.

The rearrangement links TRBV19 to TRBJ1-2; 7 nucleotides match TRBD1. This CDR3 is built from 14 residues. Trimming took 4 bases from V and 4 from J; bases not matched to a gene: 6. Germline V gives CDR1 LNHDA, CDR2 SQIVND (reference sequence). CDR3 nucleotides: TGTGCCAGTAGTAGACAGGGAGGTCCCTATGGCTACACCTTC. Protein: CASSRQGGPYGYTF. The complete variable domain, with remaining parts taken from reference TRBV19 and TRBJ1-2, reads DGGITQSPKYLFRKEGQNVTLSCEQNLNHDAMYWYRQDPGQGLRLIYYSQIVNDFQKGDIAEGYSVSREKKESFPLTVTSAQKNPTAFYLCASSRQGGPYGYTFGSGTRLTVV.

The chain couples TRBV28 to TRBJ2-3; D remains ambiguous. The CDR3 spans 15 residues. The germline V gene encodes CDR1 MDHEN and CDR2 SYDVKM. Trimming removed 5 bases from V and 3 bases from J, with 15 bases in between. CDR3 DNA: TGTGCCAGCAGTCCACCTAGAATAGGTACAGATACGCAGTATTTT. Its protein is CASSPPRIGTDTQYF.

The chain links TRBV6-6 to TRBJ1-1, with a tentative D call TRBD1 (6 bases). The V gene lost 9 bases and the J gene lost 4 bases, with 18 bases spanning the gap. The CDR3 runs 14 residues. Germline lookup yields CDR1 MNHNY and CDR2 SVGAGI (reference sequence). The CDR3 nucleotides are TGTGCCAGTCAGGGACATCTAGTGGGCACTGAAGCTTTCTTT. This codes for CASQGHLVGTEAFF.

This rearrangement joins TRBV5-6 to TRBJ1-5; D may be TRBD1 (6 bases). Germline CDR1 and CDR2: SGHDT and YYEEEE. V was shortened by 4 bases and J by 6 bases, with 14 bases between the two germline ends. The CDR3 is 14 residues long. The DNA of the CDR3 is TGTGCCAGCAGCGCGGGGGCCCGGGTTCAGCCCCAGCATTTT. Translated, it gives CASSAGARVQPQHF.

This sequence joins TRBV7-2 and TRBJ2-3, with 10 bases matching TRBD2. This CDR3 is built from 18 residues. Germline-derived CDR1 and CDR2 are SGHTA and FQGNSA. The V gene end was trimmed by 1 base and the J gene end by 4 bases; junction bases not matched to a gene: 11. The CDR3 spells CASSLEASGGRVADTQYF. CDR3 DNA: TGTGCCAGCAGCTTAGAGGCTAGCGGGGGCAGAGTGGCAGATACGCAGTATTTT.

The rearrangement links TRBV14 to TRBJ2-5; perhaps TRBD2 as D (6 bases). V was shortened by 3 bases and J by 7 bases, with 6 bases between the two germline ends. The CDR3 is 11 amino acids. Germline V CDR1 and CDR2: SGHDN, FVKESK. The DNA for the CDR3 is TGTGCCAGCAGCCAGGGAGGGACCCAGTACTTC. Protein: CASSQGGTQYF. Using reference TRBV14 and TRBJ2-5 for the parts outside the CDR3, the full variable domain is EAGVTQFPSHSVIEKGQTVTLRCDPISGHDNLYWYRRVMGKEIKFLLHFVKESKQDESGMPNNRFLAERTGGTYSTLKVQPAELEDSGVYFCASSQGGTQYFGPGTRLLVL.